One and the same sample provided the 12 T cell receptor beta chains below, sequenced in a study of T cell repertoires in ileal Crohn's disease. Assay used: immunoSEQ multiplex PCR; TCRdb lists only in-frame clones, some missing. This sample has several thousand clones, with 95% to 96% found just once. Source material: ileal tissue. The receptors originated from an adult with Crohn's disease.

In this sample, this clone turned up once. The V and J genes are TRBV5-1 and TRBJ1-4; TRBD1 is a possible D gene (6 bases). Germline-derived CDR1 and CDR2 are SGHRS and YFSETQ. This CDR3 comprises 18 residues. V lost 0 bases to trimming and J lost 8 bases, with 23 bases between them. The CDR3 nucleotides are TGCGCCAGCAGCTTGGGGCAGGGGACCAGGAGTCGCACCGAAAAACTGTTTTTT. Translating it yields CASSLGQGTRSRTEKLFF.

This clone was detected only once. The chain couples TRBV7-9 to TRBJ2-3; the match to TRBD1 covers 9 bases. V lost 2 bases and J lost 7; bases outside the gene matches: 10. The CDR3 runs 16 residues. Per germline, CDR1 SEHNR and CDR2 FQNEAQ (reference sequence). CDR3 residues: CASSLIWDRAQNTQYF. The DNA of the CDR3 is TGTGCCAGCAGCTTAATCTGGGACAGGGCACAAAATACGCAGTATTTT. Using reference TRBV7-9 and TRBJ2-3 for the parts outside the CDR3, the full variable domain is DTGVSQNPRHKITKRGQNVTFRCDPISEHNRLYWYRQTLGQGPEFLTYFQNEAQLEKSRLLSDRFSAERPKGSFSTLEIQRTEQGDSAMYLCASSLIWDRAQNTQYFGPGTRLTVL.

The rearrangement uses TRBV28 and TRBJ2-7, with TRBD1 identical over 8 bases. V lost 6 bases, J lost 5 bases, and 3 bases stayed unmatched. Germline V lookup: CDR1 MDHEN, CDR2 SYDVKM. This CDR3 has 12 amino acids. CDR3 residues: CASSSDRDEQYF. The CDR3 coding sequence is TGTGCCAGCAGCTCGGACAGGGACGAGCAGTACTTC.

The chain couples TRBV6-6 to TRBJ1-4, with a weak D call TRBD1 (6 bases). CDR3 length: 14 amino acids. Trimming removed 7 bases from V and 8 bases from J, with 17 bases in between. CDR1 is MNHNY, CDR2 SVGAGI, per germline (reference sequence). CDR3 sequence (DNA): TGTGCCAGCATTAACAGGGCCGCGGGCGAAAAACTGTTTTTT. It codes for CASINRAAGEKLFF.

The sample holds a few counts of this clone. The genes are TRBV6-5 and TRBJ1-2; 9 bases align to TRBD1. Germline V CDR1 and CDR2: MNHEY, SVGAGI. This CDR3 comprises 14 residues. V shed 4 bases, J shed 8 bases, and the junction held 8 bases outside the gene matches. CDR3 sequence: CASSLDRGRSGYTF. CDR3 nucleotides: TGTGCCAGCAGTTTAGACAGGGGGAGGAGCGGCTACACCTTC.

V usage is TRBV19 and J usage is TRBJ1-6, with 7 bases aligning to TRBD1. This CDR3 contains 14 residues. Germline CDR1 is LNHDA and CDR2 is SQIVND (reference sequence). Trimming cost V 3 bases and J 8 bases; bases outside gene matches: 4. The CDR3 loop reads CASSMSRGDSPLHF. The CDR3, as DNA: TGTGCCAGTAGTATGAGCAGGGGGGATTCACCCCTCCACTTT.

The rearrangement uses TRBV5-1 and TRBJ1-1; D is unclear. Trimming took 1 base from V and 4 from J, leaving 8 bases between them. There are 13 residues in the CDR3. Per germline, CDR1 SGHRS and CDR2 YFSETQ. The CDR3 sequence: CASSLSGGTEAFF. The CDR3 nucleotides read TGCGCCAGCAGCTTGTCGGGAGGCACTGAAGCTTTCTTT.

The chain uses TRBV6-4 and TRBJ2-7; TRBD1 might be the D (6 bases). Germline CDR1 and CDR2: MRHNA and SNTAGT. V was trimmed by 5 bases and J by 7 bases, leaving 12 bases between them. This CDR3 has 12 residues. The CDR3 region has the DNA TGTGCCAGCAGTTGGACAGATGAGGAGCAGTACGTC. It is translated as CASSWTDEEQYV.

V gene TRBV6-5 combines with J gene TRBJ1-1; no clear D. Trimming cost V 6 bases and J 1 base, with 3 bases left between them. The germline V gene encodes CDR1 MNHEY and CDR2 SVGAGI. The CDR3 is made up of 11 amino acids. The DNA of the CDR3 is TGTGCCAGCAGACAGAACACTGAAGCTTTCTTT. It specifies CASRQNTEAFF.

The rearrangement joins TRBV7-2 to TRBJ2-3; TRBD1 might be the D (6 bases). V lost 0 bases and J 3 bases, leaving 16 bases between the germline ends. The germline V gene has CDR1 SGHTA and CDR2 FQGNSA. This CDR3 is built from 17 residues. Here the CDR3 DNA reads TGTGCCAGCAGCTTAGCGTCGGTGCGTACAGGGACAGATACGCAGTATTTT. It is translated as CASSLASVRTGTDTQYF.

The CDR3 coding sequence is TGTGCCAGCAGTTTGGGCAGGGGAGCTTCCTACGAGCAGTACGTC. Translation gives CASSLGRGASYEQYV. This sequence joins TRBV6-5 and TRBJ2-7; TRBD1 is a possible D gene (6 bases). CDR1 is MNHEY, CDR2 SVGAGI, per germline. This CDR3 is built from 15 residues. The ends were cut back, 4 bases at V and 1 base at J, with 14 bases in the middle.

This clone was observed a single time. The chain joins TRBV9 to TRBJ1-2; D may be TRBD1 (5 bases). V shed 1 base and J shed 7 bases, with 11 bases lying between them. CDR3 length: 13 amino acids. Looked up from germline, CDR1 is SGDLS and CDR2 is YYNGEE. The CDR3 is CASSVSGGSGYTF. The CDR3 DNA sequence: TGTGCCAGCAGCGTATCGGGGGGTAGTGGCTACACCTTC.